Following are 5 T cell receptor beta chains from one sample sequenced in a study of cytomegalovirus exposure and HLA in healthy donors (dated by TCRdb to 2016 to 2017). The library was generated by the immunoSEQ multiplex PCR assay. Here the immuneACCESS table is served through TCRdb, limited to in-frame sequences with V and J called. Missing clones are a known gap in these copies; in checked studies unresolved V genes cover under half, and the rest lacks a known reason. The sample records some 48,000 clones, nearly 95% of which are singletons. The ten top clones hold about 7.8% of the sample. The sequenced sample was PBMCs. These receptor sequences come from a young woman in good health and CMV-seropositive.

V usage is TRBV6-1 and J usage is TRBJ2-1, with D maybe TRBD1 (5 bases). Germline values: CDR1 MNHNS, CDR2 SASEGT. V lost 6 bases and J lost 3, with 9 bases in between. This CDR3 is 13 amino acids long. CDR3 protein: CASSRDSYNEQFF. The CDR3 DNA reads TGTGCCAGCAGCAGAGACAGCTACAATGAGCAGTTCTTC.

This clone has only a few counts. V gene TRBV9 combines with J gene TRBJ2-1; possible D gene TRBD2, 6 bases. V gave up 4 bases and J gave up 6 bases, with 11 bases separating them. The CDR3 totals 13 residues. The V gene's germline CDR1 is SGDLS and CDR2 YYNGEE. The CDR3 DNA is TGTGCCAGCAGCCTCCCTAGCGTCAATGAGCAGTTCTTC. It is translated as CASSLPSVNEQFF.

The V call is TRBV5-1, the J call TRBJ2-7, with a tentative D call TRBD1 (5 bases). CDR3 length: 15 amino acids. V was clipped by 2 bases and J by 2 bases, with 14 bases between them. In germline, CDR1 is SGHRS, CDR2 YFSETQ. This CDR3 reads CASSLMTDAAYEQYF. In nucleotides, the CDR3 is TGCGCCAGCAGCTTAATGACAGACGCCGCCTACGAGCAGTACTTC.

The V call is TRBV27, the J call TRBJ2-1, with D tentatively TRBD2 (6 bases). The V end lost 2 bases, the J end lost 3 bases, and 11 bases lay between the germline ends. The CDR3 loop spans 15 amino acids. Germline CDR1 and CDR2: MNHEY and SMNVEV (reference sequence). The CDR3 is CASSLAGLLYNEQFF. As DNA, the CDR3 is TGTGCCAGCAGTTTAGCGGGACTTCTCTACAATGAGCAGTTCTTC.

CDR3 coding DNA: TGTGCCAGCAGCTTCCGGGAGAACACTGAAGCTTTCTTT. Translating it yields CASSFRENTEAFF. This chain connects TRBV7-8 to TRBJ1-1; no clear D gene. Trimming stripped 3 bases from V and 1 base from J, with 6 bases between. Germline assignment: CDR1 SGHVS and CDR2 FQNEAQ. CDR3 length equals 13 residues.